This TCR beta chain was found in a study of shared clonotypes between healthy human individuals. Across the whole study: The people who gave samples were two women and a few men aged 18 to 49. Per donor, CD8 memory used one plate, CD8 naive used two, CD4 memory used three and CD4 naive used three.

Generated by immunoSEQ multiplex PCR, the TCRdb table keeps only in-frame clones and is missing some. The sample yields over 2,000,000 clones, about 93% seen once. Selected positively for CCR7 and CD45RO-negative, naive CD8 cells excluded terminally differentiated effector memory CD45RA+ cells. Nashville, Tennessee was home to all donors, each a Caucasian adult. V gave up 2 bases and J gave up 4 bases, with 14 bases separating them. This CDR3 spans 15 amino acids. The germline V gene encodes CDR1 SEHNR and CDR2 FQNEAQ (reference sequence). Note on this clone: The antigen is unknown.

Findings of the study overall: Lower generation probabilities were found for non-shared clonotypes than for those shared by all four donors.

Sequencing was done on a sample of naive CD8+ T cells from PBMCs. This sequence was found in a young man in good health. Some clones in this sample may be carry-over from other donors' samples. The V call is TRBV7-9, the J call TRBJ2-5; D is perhaps TRBD1 (5 bases). The CDR3 DNA follows: TGTGCCAGCAGCTTAAGTAGGCAGGGTCTAGAGACCCAGTACTTC. Translating gives CASSLSRQGLETQYF.